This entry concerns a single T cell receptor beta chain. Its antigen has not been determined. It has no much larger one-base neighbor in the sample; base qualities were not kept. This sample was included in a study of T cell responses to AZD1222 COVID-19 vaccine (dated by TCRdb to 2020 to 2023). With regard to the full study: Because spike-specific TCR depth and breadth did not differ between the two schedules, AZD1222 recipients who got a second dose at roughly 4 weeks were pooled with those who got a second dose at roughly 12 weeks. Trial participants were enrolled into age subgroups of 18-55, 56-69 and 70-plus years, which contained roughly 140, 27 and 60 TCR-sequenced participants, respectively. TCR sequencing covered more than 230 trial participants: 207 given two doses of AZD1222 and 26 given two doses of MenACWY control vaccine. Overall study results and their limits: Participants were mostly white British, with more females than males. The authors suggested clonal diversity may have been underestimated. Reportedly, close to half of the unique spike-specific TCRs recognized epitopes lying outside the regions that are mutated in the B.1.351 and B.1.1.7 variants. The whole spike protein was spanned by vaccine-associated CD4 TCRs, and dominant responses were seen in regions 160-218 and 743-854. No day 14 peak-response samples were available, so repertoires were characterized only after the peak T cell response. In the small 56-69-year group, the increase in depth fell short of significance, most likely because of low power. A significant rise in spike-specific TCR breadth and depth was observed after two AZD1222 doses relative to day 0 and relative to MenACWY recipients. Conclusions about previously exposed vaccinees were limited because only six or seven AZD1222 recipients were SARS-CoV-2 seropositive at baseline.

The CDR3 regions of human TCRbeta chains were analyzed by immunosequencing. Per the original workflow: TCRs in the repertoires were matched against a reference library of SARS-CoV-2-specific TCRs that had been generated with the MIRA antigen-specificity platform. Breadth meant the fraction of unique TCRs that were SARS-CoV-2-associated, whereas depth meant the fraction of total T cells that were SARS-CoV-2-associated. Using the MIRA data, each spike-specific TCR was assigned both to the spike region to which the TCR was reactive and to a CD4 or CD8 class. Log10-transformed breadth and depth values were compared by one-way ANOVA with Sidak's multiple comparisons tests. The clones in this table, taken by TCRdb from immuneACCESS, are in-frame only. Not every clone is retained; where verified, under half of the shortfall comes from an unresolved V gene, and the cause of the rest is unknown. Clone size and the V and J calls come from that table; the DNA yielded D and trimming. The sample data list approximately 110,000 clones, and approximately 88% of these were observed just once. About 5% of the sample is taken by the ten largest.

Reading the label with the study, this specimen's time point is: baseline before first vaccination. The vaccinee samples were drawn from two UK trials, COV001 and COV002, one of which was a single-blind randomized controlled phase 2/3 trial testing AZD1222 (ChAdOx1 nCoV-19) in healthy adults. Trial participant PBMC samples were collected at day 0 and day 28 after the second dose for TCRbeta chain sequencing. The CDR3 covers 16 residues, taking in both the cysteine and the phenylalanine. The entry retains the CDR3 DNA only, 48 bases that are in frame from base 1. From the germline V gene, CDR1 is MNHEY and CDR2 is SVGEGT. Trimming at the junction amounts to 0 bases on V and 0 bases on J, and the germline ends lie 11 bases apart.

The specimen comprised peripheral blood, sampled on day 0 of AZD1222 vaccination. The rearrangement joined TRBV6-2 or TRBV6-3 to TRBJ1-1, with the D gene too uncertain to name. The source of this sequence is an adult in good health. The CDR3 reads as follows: CASSYSRSGLNTEAFF. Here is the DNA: TGTGCCAGCAGTTACTCACGTTCAGGACTGAACACTGAAGCTTTCTTT.